Presented here are 28 T cell receptor beta chains from one specimen sequenced in a study of blood T cells in healthy people across ages. Primers used in a second PCR of roughly 6 to 12 cycles were a sample-barcoded 5' primer and a J-beta primer mix. TCRdb reprocessed the 5' RACE reads via MiXCR and lists one record per CDR3 protein. This table holds fewer than 2,000,000 distinct CDR3 sequences, around 40% found once. The sequenced sample was blood. The receptors derive from a human donor in good health.

This clonotype was seen a single time. The V and J genes are TRBV24-1 and TRBJ2-6; D perhaps matches TRBD1 (5 bases). The CDR3 has 17 amino acids. The V gene lost 6 bases and the J gene lost 2 bases, with 16 bases spanning the gap. Germline values: CDR1 KGHDR, CDR2 SFDVKD. CDR3 in DNA: TGTGCCACCAGTCCAATAGGGGAACCCCCTGGGGCCAACGTCCTGACTTTC. It yields the protein CATSPIGEPPGANVLTF.

The chain is built from TRBV28 and TRBJ1-2; TRBD1 matches 9 bases. The CDR3 length is 15 residues. V was clipped by 8 bases and J by 4 bases; unmatched bases: 11. Germline-derived CDR1 and CDR2 are MDHEN and SYDVKM. The CDR3 loop is CASGTIGTGTYGYTF. As DNA, the CDR3 is TGTGCCAGCGGGACAATCGGGACAGGGACCTATGGCTACACCTTC.

The chain links TRBV7-2 to TRBJ2-3; 12 bases are a match to TRBD2. Germline values: CDR1 SGHTA, CDR2 FQGNSA. Trimming removed 0 bases from V and 1 base from J; junction bases left unmatched: 14. The CDR3 extends over 21 amino acids. The CDR3 region has the DNA TGTGCCAGCAGCTTAGCGCCGTTAAGGGGACTAGCGGGCGGGGGCACAGATACGCAGTATTTT. This sequence encodes CASSLAPLRGLAGGGTDTQYF. Looking up the rest from reference TRBV7-2 and TRBJ2-3 gives the full variable domain: GAGVSQSPSNKVTEKGKDVELRCDPISGHTALYWYRQSLGQGLEFLIYFQGNSAPDKSGLPSDRFSAERTGGSVSTLTIQRTQQEDSAVYLCASSLAPLRGLAGGGTDTQYFGPGTRLTVL.

This sequence joins TRBV5-5 and TRBJ1-2; TRBD1 matches at 12 bases. The CDR3 length is 16 residues. Trimming removed 7 bases from V and 4 bases from J; junction bases left unmatched: 11. CDR1 SGHKS and CDR2 YYEKEE come from the germline V gene (reference sequence). This CDR3 reads CASGPGQGARVYGYTF. DNA for the CDR3: TGTGCCAGCGGCCCGGGACAGGGGGCGCGTGTCTATGGCTACACCTTC.

This clonotype was detected a few times. J is TRBJ2-5 and V is TRBV4-3; D call uncertain. The CDR3 extends over 14 amino acids. The V end was cut by 0 bases, the J end by 4 bases, with 9 bases between. CDR1 and CDR2 from the germline V gene are LGHNA and YSLEER. The CDR3 loop is CASSQDLFGETQYF. In nucleotides, the CDR3 is TGCGCCAGCAGCCAAGACCTATTCGGAGAGACCCAGTACTTC.

The chain links TRBV5-5 to TRBJ1-1; D is unresolved. The V end was cut by 0 bases, the J end by 3 bases, with 9 bases between. In germline, CDR1 is SGHKS, CDR2 YYEKEE (reference sequence). The CDR3 covers 14 residues. The CDR3 loop reads CASSLGQSYTEAFF. The CDR3 nucleotides read TGTGCCAGCAGCTTGGGACAATCGTACACTGAAGCTTTCTTT.

The rearrangement joins TRBV6-5 to TRBJ2-6; weak D call: TRBD1 (5 bases). The CDR3 consists of 14 residues. V was shortened by 6 bases and J by 2 bases, with 8 bases between the two germline ends. Germline CDR1 MNHEY, CDR2 SVGAGI. The CDR3 DNA sequence: TGTGCCAGCAGACAGGCGACTGGGGCCAACGTCCTGACTTTC. This translates into CASRQATGANVLTF.

This clonotype appeared many times. The rearrangement links TRBV28 to TRBJ2-7; 9 bases fit TRBD1. Looked up from germline, CDR1 is MDHEN and CDR2 is SYDVKM. The junction had 5 bases not matched to a gene; V was cut back by 6 bases and J by 5 bases. This CDR3 region has 13 residues. CDR3 bases: TGTGCCAGCAGCTCGGGACAGGGAGACGAGCAGTACTTC. Residues: CASSSGQGDEQYF.

This chain links TRBV5-1 with TRBJ1-5, with 7 positions matching TRBD1. Unmatched junction bases numbered 13, after V lost 3 bases and J lost 7 bases. The CDR3 totals 16 residues. Germline V gene sequence: CDR1 SGHRS, CDR2 YFSETQ. Here the CDR3 DNA reads TGCGCCAGCAGCTACCGGGAGTTACAAGGGGGCCAGCCCCAGCATTTT. Its protein product is CASSYRELQGGQPQHF.

The J gene is TRBJ2-3, the V gene TRBV7-9, with D hard to call. Between the trimmed V and J ends, which lost 5 bases and 4 bases, there was a span of 16 bases. CDR3 length equals 15 residues. Germline V CDR1 and CDR2: SEHNR, FQNEAQ (reference sequence). CDR3 DNA: TGTGCCAGCAGCCTTTTACCTACCACACCAGATACGCAGTATTTT. Protein sequence: CASSLLPTTPDTQYF.

Worth noting for this clonotype: One end of the junction does not line up with germline, which may come from a read error. V and J are TRBV28 and TRBJ1-6, with D perhaps matching TRBD1 (6 bases). Germline V gives CDR1 MDHEN, CDR2 SYDVKM. The CDR3 is 14 residues long. CDR3 amino acids: CASTPGDASSPRHF. DNA for the CDR3: TGTGCCAGCACCCCAGGGGACGCAAGTTCACCCCGCCACTTT.

The V gene is TRBV7-9, the J gene TRBJ1-2; unclear D gene. The CDR3 loop spans 13 amino acids. The V and J ends lost 4 bases and 9 bases respectively, with 15 bases between them. Germline CDR1 SEHNR, CDR2 FQNEAQ (reference sequence). CDR3 region: CASSSGSGDSYTF. CDR3 bases: TGTGCCAGCAGCTCAGGCTCGGGCGACAGCTACACCTTC.

In this sample, this clonotype turned up a few times. This chain joins TRBV4-1 and TRBJ2-3, with D maybe TRBD1 (6 bases). CDR1 and CDR2 (germline): MGHRA, YSYEKL. V was pared by 0 bases and J by 2 bases, with 12 bases between. This CDR3 contains 16 residues. CDR3 bases: TGCGCCAGCAGCCAAGACGTGGGGGCCCCCACAGATACGCAGTATTTT. It is translated as CASSQDVGAPTDTQYF.

This chain uses TRBV2 with TRBJ2-7; 13 nucleotides agree with TRBD2. The DNA end lines up better with TRBJ2-5; the J call may be wrong. The length of the CDR3 is 16 residues. The V gene's germline CDR1 is SNHLY and CDR2 FYNNEI. The chain's CDR3 is CASYRTSGGEAKTQYF. The CDR3 region has the DNA TGTGCCAGCTATAGGACTAGCGGGGGTGAGGCGAAGACCCAGTACTTC.

V and J are TRBV9 and TRBJ1-3; 12 positions match TRBD1. CDR3 length equals 18 residues. V lost 0 bases, J lost 1 base, and 5 bases stayed unmatched. Germline V gives CDR1 SGDLS, CDR2 YYNGEE. In DNA form, the CDR3 reads TGTGCCAGCAGCGTAGCCTCGGGACAGGGGGCGTCTGGAAACACCATATATTTT. Its translation: CASSVASGQGASGNTIYF.

The rearrangement joins TRBV20-1 to TRBJ2-4; D ambiguous. The CDR3 runs to 15 residues. Per germline, CDR1 DFQATT and CDR2 SNEGSKA (reference sequence). Between the trimmed V and J ends, which lost 0 bases and 6 bases, there was a span of 15 bases. The CDR3: CSARDPAGPRNIQYF. In nucleotides, the CDR3 is TGCAGTGCTAGAGATCCCGCAGGTCCTCGAAACATTCAGTACTTC.

As to this clonotype: One junction end does not reproduce the germline sequence, and a read error may be involved. The chain employs TRBV7-2 and TRBJ2-1; 8 bases line up with TRBD2. The CDR3 is made up of 15 amino acids. CDR1 is SGHTA, CDR2 FQGNSA, per germline. The CDR3 loop reads CASSSQRGTYSEQFF. CDR3 bases: TGTGCCAGCAGCTCCCAGCGGGGGACCTACAGTGAGCAGTTCTTC.

This clonotype was seen ten or more times. This rearrangement joins TRBV20-1 to TRBJ2-1, with 8 bases fitting TRBD2. The junction had 11 bases not matched to a gene; V was cut back by 7 bases and J by 9 bases. This CDR3 contains 13 residues. Germline V gene lookup returns CDR1 DFQATT and CDR2 SNEGSKA (reference sequence). Here the CDR3 reads CSGSSGGIGEQFF. CDR3 nucleotides: TGCAGTGGTTCCAGCGGGGGAATAGGTGAGCAGTTCTTC.

In the case of this clonotype: A read error may account for a junction end that differs from germline. The chain couples TRBV5-1 to TRBJ2-5; TRBD2 aligns across 8 bases. CDR1 SGHRS and CDR2 YFSETQ come from the germline V gene. The CDR3 has 16 residues. In DNA form, the CDR3 reads TGCACCAGCAGCTTGGATGGCGGGGGGCACCAAGAGACCCAGTACTTC. Translation: CTSSLDGGGHQETQYF.

Comment on this clonotype: The limits of the CDR3 on the DNA are not certain, so only TCRdb's listed CDR3 is given. The genes are TRBV5-1 and TRBJ1-2. Germline V gives CDR1 SGHRS, CDR2 YFSETQ. The CDR3 length is 15 residues, termini included. This chain's CDR3 is CACSAGLDRRYGYTF.

This clonotype was found many times. The gene calls are TRBV5-1 and TRBJ2-3; TRBD2 agrees at 8 bases. Germline lookup yields CDR1 SGHRS and CDR2 YFSETQ. The ends lost 4 bases at V and 3 bases at J; junction bases unmatched: 7. The CDR3 runs 15 residues. The CDR3: CASSNTAGATDTQYF. Written as DNA, the CDR3 is TGCGCCAGCAGCAACACAGCGGGGGCTACAGATACGCAGTATTTT.

This clonotype occurred a few times. The CDR3 coding sequence is TGCAGCGGGTCAGGGGGCAACTATGGCTACACCTTC. This translates into CSGSGGNYGYTF. The genes are TRBV20-1 and TRBJ1-2, with 8 bases lining up with TRBD1. From germline, CDR1 is DFQATT and CDR2 SNEGSKA (reference sequence). CDR3 length equals 12 residues.

This clonotype was counted many times. V is TRBV7-9 and J is TRBJ1-2, with 7 bases fitting TRBD1. V dropped 5 bases and J dropped 0; count of bases not matched to a gene: 3. The CDR3 contains 14 residues. Germline-derived CDR1 and CDR2 are SEHNR and FQNEAQ (reference sequence). Here the CDR3 reads CASSAQGANYGYTF. The CDR3 DNA reads TGTGCCAGCAGCGCCCAGGGGGCTAACTATGGCTACACCTTC. Looking up the rest from reference TRBV7-9 and TRBJ1-2 gives the full variable domain: DTGVSQNPRHKITKRGQNVTFRCDPISEHNRLYWYRQTLGQGPEFLTYFQNEAQLEKSRLLSDRFSAERPKGSFSTLEIQRTEQGDSAMYLCASSAQGANYGYTFGSGTRLTVV.

The chain employs TRBV7-6 and TRBJ1-4; no firm D call. CDR3 size: 14 residues. With 3 bases removed from V and 5 bases from J, the gap between germline ends came to 10 bases. Germline V lookup: CDR1 SGHVS, CDR2 FNYEAQ. CDR3 loop: CASSFSTENEKLFF. DNA of the CDR3: TGTGCCAGCAGCTTCAGTACGGAGAATGAAAAACTGTTTTTT.

This sequence joins TRBV6-2 or TRBV6-3 and TRBJ2-7, with 9 bases matching TRBD1. The CDR3 has 20 residues. V was pared by 2 bases and J by 4 bases, with 21 bases of the junction left unmatched. Germline values: CDR1 MNHEY, CDR2 SVGEGT. This CDR3 reads CASSYPRDRAHRGGIYEQYF. The CDR3 DNA reads as TGTGCCAGCAGTTACCCCCGGGACAGGGCCCACAGGGGGGGGATTTACGAGCAGTACTTC.

The J gene is TRBJ1-6, the V gene TRBV6-5; D not resolved. V lost 2 bases and J lost 8, with 7 bases in between. This CDR3 comprises 13 residues. Germline values: CDR1 MNHEY, CDR2 SVGAGI. In nucleotides, the CDR3 is TGTGCCAGCAGTTACGCAAGTTATTCACCCCTCCACTTT. Translated, it gives CASSYASYSPLHF.

This clonotype was picked up a small number of times. The chain carries TRBV7-2 and TRBJ2-7; 8 nucleotides match TRBD2. The CDR3 has 14 amino acids. Per the germline V gene, CDR1 is SGHTA and CDR2 is FQGNSA. J lost 2 bases, V lost 8 bases, and 8 bases had no gene match. The CDR3, as DNA: TGTGCCAGCCACCAGCGGGGGTCCCCCTACGAGCAGTACTTC. Its protein is CASHQRGSPYEQYF.

J is TRBJ1-1 and V is TRBV4-2; no clear D gene. The germline V gene encodes CDR1 LGHNA and CDR2 YNFKEQ. V lost 7 bases, J lost 6 bases, and 15 bases lay in between. The CDR3 is 13 residues long. The CDR3 is CASTISTTAEAFF. In DNA, the CDR3 is TGTGCCAGCACCATTTCCACTACGGCTGAAGCTTTCTTT.